Sequencing of this T cell receptor beta chain was carried out in a study of cytomegalovirus exposure and HLA in healthy donors (dated 2017 in TCRdb). Regarding the study in general: An earlier analysis of roughly 500 of the donors reported approximately 270 Gb of sequence data and 100 million to 140 million unique TCR beta sequences from some 180 million T cells. A separate validation cohort of some 130 different subjects was used in addition to the roughly 640-subject first cohort. Donor age, sex, ethnicity and CMV serostatus were compiled alongside the repertoire data. Typing coverage differed by locus: A, B, C, DRB1 and DQB1 were typed in roughly 629-630 donors, DQA1 in about 500, DPA1 in over 600, and DPB1 in 450 to 480. A later genetic analysis used genome-wide SNP genotypes for about 65% of the 666 donors, treating that subset as a discovery cohort. Using immunosequencing, the study profiled T cell repertoires from 640 or so subjects and related those repertoires to cytomegalovirus serostatus. The study aimed to test whether cataloging public T cell receptors could reveal signatures of past pathogen exposure. All discovery cohort repertoires had been generated on a single sequencing platform. Roughly 300 gigabases of sequencing data and roughly 80 million unique TCR sequences made up an early release that covered around 640 HLA-typed donors. High-throughput TCR immunosequencing, statistical association of individual TCRs with disease status, and machine learning were combined to predict cytomegalovirus infection status. A later analysis re-examined previously published TCR beta repertoires from roughly 720 donors and added high-resolution HLA genotyping to investigate patterns of TCR occurrence. The genetic ancestry cluster associated with self-reported Caucasian donors included 81% of the 398 genotyped donors. The later analysis used no new phenotypic data to find candidate immune exposures, relying instead on TCR beta sequences and their occurrence across donors. An earlier analysis of about 600 of the donors used high-throughput TCR beta sequencing to judge whether each TCR beta V gene segment behaved as functional or pseudogenic. HLA typing included class I and class II loci at four-digit resolution. Among under 450 genotyped donors of the cohort, an average of roughly 240,000 unique TCR beta nucleotide sequences were sequenced per donor, about a sixth of them non-productive. About five DR-DQ haplotypes were handled as single units for association and clustering, since linkage in the cohort was strong. Results and caveats for the whole study, not just this receptor: Compared with equally common non-associated chains, HLA-associated TCR beta chains in a later analysis were more clonally expanded and had lower generation probabilities. Because counts were too low, around 17 rarely observed V segments, including chromosome 9 orphons, were left out of the earlier analysis of about 620 of the donors. Across donors, most TCR sequences were observed very rarely, whereas some public TCRs were present in many individuals. The 87-base-pair reads could not distinguish some IMGT-functional V segments, including TRBV6-2 and TRBV6-3, so those segments were excluded. A later analysis reported that several top co-occurrence clusters appeared linked to parvovirus B19, influenza, CMV and Epstein-Barr virus. V-gene and J-gene trimming of TCR beta chains was associated with a missense DCLRE1C variant in a later genetic analysis, and the association was replicated in an independent cohort. A cluster of highly shared sequence variants was judged likely to be a technical artifact of the sequencing pipeline. In a later analysis, over 15,000 TCR beta sequences were associated with specific HLA alleles at a false discovery rate of 0.05. Because some donors lacked HLA typing at each locus, the association tests relied only on the typed subset. In an earlier analysis of some 500 of the donors, most TCR beta V segments appeared in productive rearrangements about 87% or about 30% of the time, broadly matching IMGT annotations. When HLA alleles, especially DR and DQ, strongly co-occurred, TCR associations were difficult to assign to individual alleles. Correlated functional status among segregating V segments might reflect linkage disequilibrium, but an unknown experimental factor could not be ruled out. A few of the identified cytomegalovirus-associated TCR beta chains were confirmed in vitro to be specific for cytomegalovirus antigens. Most CMV-associated TCR beta chains appeared to be HLA-restricted in a later analysis, and the HLA associations seemed to be driven largely by CMV exposure. It was suggested by the authors that the approach could potentially be generalized to other disease states and immunological phenotypes. For the cohort, immune exposure information was limited to CMV serostatus. A later analysis found that TCR association rates varied across HLA loci, with DRB1 alleles showing the most associated TCRs and HLA-C alleles the fewest. According to a later genetic analysis, donors in an Asian-associated ancestry cluster had fewer N-insertions in productive TCRs than the approximately 650-donor mean. This cohort had only TCR beta chains sequenced, and the lack of alpha or paired-chain data limited which features could be detected. Sequencing depth was assumed to be roughly uniform across donors in the presence/absence analyses, though that assumption may not hold. The study listed 164 TCR beta chains as associated with cytomegalovirus. A further reported finding was that TCR beta sequences accurately predicted the HLA-A and HLA-B alleles for most subjects in the first cohort. The classifier was reported to diagnose cytomegalovirus status with high specificity and sensitivity in both the original cohort and the validation cohort.

This clone occurred a few times. No antigen is known for it. The record has no base qualities; no much larger clone is one base away. The cohort consisted of 600 to 700 healthy bone marrow donors. All cohort members were sampled while nominally healthy, although unrecorded immune exposures were likely present. The donor tested CMV seropositive, placing the donor among the 310 or so seropositive members of the cohort. A peripheral blood sample was provided by each donor, and peripheral blood mononuclear cells were used for TCR beta sequencing. The Qiagen DNeasy Blood Extraction Kit was used to extract genomic DNA from the blood cell samples. The CDR3 spans 15 residues, from the cysteine through the phenylalanine. Only the CDR3 DNA is retained, 45 bases long and in frame from the first base. CDR1 SNHLY and CDR2 FYNNEI are derived from the germline V gene. Between the V and J ends, shortened by 2 bases and 0 bases respectively, the junction contains 11 bases.

To prepare the library, the immunoSEQ multiplex PCR assay was applied. A mixture of 60 forward primers for TCR Vbeta segments and 13 reverse primers for TCR Jbeta segments was used in the multiplex PCR. A multiplex PCR assay on genomic DNA amplified the CDR3 region of rearranged TCR beta genes. The Illumina HiSeq System was used to sequence the amplified TCR beta libraries as 87-base-pair reads. The authors' analysis ran thus. A later analysis tallied approximately 87 million unique TCR beta chains across the 660 or so repertoires, and some 10 million of those chains were shared by two or more donors. Raw reads were error-corrected and collapsed into unique sequences by a nearest-neighbor algorithm in which closely related sequences were merged to remove PCR and sequencing errors. CDR3 sequences were aligned to IMGT reference sequences to assign V, D and J gene segments. For a sequence to be retained, a match of at least six nucleotides to both a V gene segment and a J gene segment was required. Rearrangements were called productive when the CDR3 lacked stop codons and stayed in frame with V and J; all others were non-productive. Following IMGT convention, CDR3 was defined as the stretch from the second conserved V-encoded cysteine up to the conserved J-encoded phenylalanine. In an earlier analysis of some 550 of the donors, sequences lacking an unambiguous match to a single V gene segment were excluded. An earlier analysis of several hundred of the donors called V segments functional above 56.7% productive rearrangements and segregating when the between-donor standard deviation exceeded 5%. A statistical classification framework was developed to diagnose cytomegalovirus status using the catalog of TCR beta chain sequences. A later analysis assigned V and J genes by comparing TCR nucleotide sequences with IMGT/GENE-DB human TR gene sequences. A later analysis assigned CDR3 sequences and most-parsimonious VDJ recombination scenarios with the TCRdist pipeline. In a later analysis, every TCR beta chain was defined by the combination of its CDR3 amino acid sequence and its V-gene family, and reads without a unique V-gene family were dropped. To address suspected cross-contamination and a sequencing artifact, a later analysis removed several hundred highly shared, low-generation-probability nucleotide sequences. A later analysis calculated a clonal expansion index for each public chain from normalized within-repertoire ranks of inferred template counts. In a later analysis, generation probabilities were computed with a VDJ recombination model fitted to out-of-frame rearrangements, and the resulting probabilities were checked against IGoR. A later analysis scored TCR-TCR, TCR-HLA and TCR-CMV co-occurrence with hypergeometric tests, applying a repertoire-size bias correction to TCR pairs. In a later analysis, false discovery rates were estimated by permuting HLA or CMV assignments 20 times. In a later analysis, co-occurring TCRs were grouped using DBSCAN, and TCRdist sequence similarity was added for clustering within HLA-allele-positive subsets. Repertoires with fewer than 30,000 or more than 120,000 public chains, plus five repertoires with anomalous nucleotide sharing, were excluded from co-occurrence clustering. TCRdb obtained this table from immuneACCESS and retained in-frame rearrangements with V and J assigned. These tables miss some clones; where compared with another copy, unresolved V genes account for less than half of the shortfall, and the remainder is unexplained. For V, J and clone size, that table is used; D and trimming come from the DNA. This sample comprises 75,000 or so clones, approximately 81% of them detected only once. The top ten constitute 22% of the sample.

This chain is built from TRBV2 and TRBJ2-7; matching of 6 bases hints at TRBD2 as the D gene. Sequencing was performed on PBMCs. The receptor was isolated from a young woman in good health and CMV-seropositive. The CDR3 region reads CASSELAYSSYEQYF. The nucleotide sequence is TGTGCCAGCAGTGAACTAGCGTACAGCTCCTACGAGCAGTACTTC. The CDR3, completed at both ends by the reference TRBV2 and TRBJ2-7 genes, gives the full variable domain EPEVTQTPSHQVTQMGQEVILRCVPISNHLYFYWYRQILGQKVEFLVSFYNNEISEKSEIFDDQFSVERPDGSNFTLKIRSTKLEDSAMYFCASSELAYSSYEQYFGPGTRLTVT.